This T cell receptor (beta chain) comes out of a study of the immune and genomic landscape of osteosarcoma. Some clones are missing from TCRdb's copy, which holds only in-frame ones; the method was immunoSEQ multiplex PCR. Here the sample spans some 4,400 clones, about 71% being singletons. Poor-prognosis osteosarcoma patients supplied post-treatment primary, local recurrence and metastasis tumor specimens. Sequencing was performed on osteosarcoma tumor tissue from the femur. The sequence was collected from a human donor with osteosarcoma.

The CDR3, as DNA: TGTGCCTGGAGTGGACAGGGAGGGATAATGCAGTACTTC. It is translated as CAWSGQGGIMQYF. V gene TRBV30 combines with J gene TRBJ2-7; D may be TRBD1 or TRBD2 (7 bases each). V dropped 1 base and J dropped 9 bases, with 16 bases sitting between them. CDR1 GTSNPN and CDR2 SVGIG come from the germline V gene (reference sequence). The CDR3 loop spans 13 amino acids.